The 11 T cell receptor beta chains listed next were all sequenced from one sample in a study of OX40 agonist ivuxolimab in advanced cancers. The library was prepared using the immunoSEQ multiplex PCR assay. TCRdb took over this immuneACCESS table, retaining in-frame rearrangements with V and J assigned. Such tables are incomplete; in checked studies, under half of the missing clones stem from an unresolved V gene, and the remainder is unexplained. The sample table contains under 85,000 clones; only one count was recorded for roughly 88% of them. The top ten constitute roughly 4% of the sample. This material consisted of CD4+ or CD8+ T cells sorted from blood, taken in a trial of the OX40 agonist ivuxolimab. The receptors derive from an adult with an advanced solid tumor such as melanoma, head and neck, liver or kidney cancer.

The genes are TRBV10-3 and TRBJ1-2; tentatively, D is TRBD1 (6 bases). CDR3 length equals 17 residues. CDR1 and CDR2 from the germline V gene are ENHRY and SYGVKD. V gave up 0 bases and J gave up 0 bases, with 14 bases separating them. The CDR3 reads CAISESTARGSNYGYTF. Written as DNA, the CDR3 is TGTGCCATCAGTGAGTCGACGGCCAGGGGATCTAACTATGGCTACACCTTC.

Only one count was recorded for this clone. V and J are TRBV19 and TRBJ1-4, with D uncertain. Trimming took off 4 bases at V and 7 bases at J, with 10 bases between the two ends. The CDR3 length is 13 residues. Germline loops: CDR1 LNHDA, CDR2 SQIVND (reference sequence). This CDR3 reads CASSTGSREKLFF. DNA of the CDR3: TGTGCCAGTAGTACAGGTTCTCGTGAAAAACTGTTTTTT.

V gene TRBV28 combines with J gene TRBJ1-2; TRBD1 matches 8 bases. Germline CDR1 reads MDHEN; CDR2 reads SYDVKM. The V and J ends lost 4 bases and 5 bases, in that order; junction bases with no gene match: 6. This CDR3 has 14 amino acids. CDR3 loop: CASSSTQGDYGYTF. CDR3 in DNA: TGTGCCAGCAGTTCAACACAGGGGGATTATGGCTACACCTTC.

V is TRBV28 and J is TRBJ2-2, with a tentative D call TRBD2 (6 bases). Germline values: CDR1 MDHEN, CDR2 SYDVKM. Trimming pared 6 bases from V and 4 bases from J, leaving 18 bases between. The CDR3 totals 16 residues. CDR3 nucleotide sequence: TGTGCCAGCAGCCCCGCCGGGGGAGGAGGCACCGGGGAGCTGTTTTTT. This gives the protein CASSPAGGGGTGELFF.

The chain recombines TRBV5-1 with TRBJ2-1, with 8 bases lining up with TRBD2. In germline, CDR1 is SGHRS, CDR2 YFSETQ. Trimming took 4 bases from V and 7 from J; bases not matched to a gene: 7. The CDR3 covers 14 residues. CDR3 residues: CASSAMGGRNEQFF. For the CDR3, the DNA is TGCGCCAGCAGCGCGATGGGCGGGAGGAATGAGCAGTTCTTC.

This clone was found once. The rearrangement joins TRBV5-1 to TRBJ2-5, with D perhaps given as TRBD1 or TRBD2 (5 bases each). The germline CDR1 and CDR2 sequences are SGHRS and YFSETQ. This CDR3 region has 11 residues. The germline V and J ends were trimmed by 7 bases and 5 bases, with 9 bases remaining between them. The chain's CDR3 is CASRDGETQYF. The CDR3 DNA follows: TGCGCCAGCCGGGACGGGGAGACCCAGTACTTC.

The chain carries TRBV5-1 and TRBJ2-1; 8 bases are a match to TRBD2. The germline V gene has CDR1 SGHRS and CDR2 YFSETQ. The CDR3 is 16 residues long. The V segment lost 4 bases and the J segment 4 bases; nucleotides outside the gene matches: 10. The CDR3 spells CASSGSSGPSYNEQFF. The CDR3 bases are TGCGCCAGCAGCGGATCTAGCGGGCCTTCTTACAATGAGCAGTTCTTC.

The chain has TRBV5-1 and TRBJ1-2; D may be TRBD1 (5 bases). Trimming took 3 bases from V and 8 from J, leaving 17 bases between them. CDR1 and CDR2 from the germline V gene are SGHRS and YFSETQ. This CDR3 is 14 amino acids long. The CDR3 sequence: CASSSSGTRGGYTF. CDR3 sequence (DNA): TGCGCCAGCAGCTCGTCCGGGACCCGTGGGGGCTACACCTTC.

CDR3 region: CASSFIPSPGRYEQYF. The DNA for the CDR3 is TGTGCCAGCAGTTTCATACCCAGCCCTGGCAGATACGAGCAGTACTTC. The chain employs TRBV28 and TRBJ2-7; D gene unclear. V lost 3 bases and J lost 4, with 19 bases in between. Germline V gene data show CDR1 as MDHEN and CDR2 as SYDVKM. This CDR3 contains 16 residues.

V usage is TRBV9 and J usage is TRBJ2-2; 7 bases are a match to TRBD1. The CDR3 consists of 14 residues. Trimming took 5 bases from V and 5 from J; bases not matched to a gene: 6. Germline V gene data show CDR1 as SGDLS and CDR2 as YYNGEE. The CDR3 nucleotides read TGTGCCAGCAGACAGGGGTTGGGGACCGGGGAGCTGTTTTTT. Translated: CASRQGLGTGELFF.

V gene TRBV7-8 combines with J gene TRBJ1-2; 7 bases match TRBD1. V lost 1 base, J lost 5 bases, and 4 bases stayed unmatched. This CDR3 is built from 14 residues. Germline CDR1 and CDR2: SGHVS and FQNEAQ. The CDR3: CASSLDNRGYGYTF. CDR3 DNA sequence: TGTGCCAGCAGCTTAGATAACAGGGGTTATGGCTACACCTTC.